The source of this T cell receptor beta chain is a study of blood T cells in healthy people across ages. This CDR3 has 16 residues. Germline loops: CDR1 SGDLS, CDR2 YYNGEE. A second about 7 to 11 cycle PCR used barcoded and J-beta primers. Per-sample output comprised a minimum of 3 million paired-end reads containing CDR3. TCRdb redid the calling of the 5' RACE reads with MiXCR, one entry per CDR3 protein. The repertoire has more than 900,000 distinct CDR3 sequences, under 30% of them found once; the top ten carry 0.75%. Another study also made use of these data, one on T cells of mothers and their children. That source adds: A few healthy Caucasian mothers gave samples, and so did their six children.

Sequences were obtained from blood. The chain is built from TRBV9 and TRBJ2-1; 10 bases fit TRBD2. The J call may be incorrect, as the DNA end agrees better with TRBJ2-5. This TCR came from a girl aged 2 to 9 in good health. The chain's CDR3 is CASSVVSGGAWETQYF. The DNA of the CDR3 is TGTGCCAGCAGCGTAGTCAGCGGGGGGGCTTGGGAGACCCAGTACTTC.